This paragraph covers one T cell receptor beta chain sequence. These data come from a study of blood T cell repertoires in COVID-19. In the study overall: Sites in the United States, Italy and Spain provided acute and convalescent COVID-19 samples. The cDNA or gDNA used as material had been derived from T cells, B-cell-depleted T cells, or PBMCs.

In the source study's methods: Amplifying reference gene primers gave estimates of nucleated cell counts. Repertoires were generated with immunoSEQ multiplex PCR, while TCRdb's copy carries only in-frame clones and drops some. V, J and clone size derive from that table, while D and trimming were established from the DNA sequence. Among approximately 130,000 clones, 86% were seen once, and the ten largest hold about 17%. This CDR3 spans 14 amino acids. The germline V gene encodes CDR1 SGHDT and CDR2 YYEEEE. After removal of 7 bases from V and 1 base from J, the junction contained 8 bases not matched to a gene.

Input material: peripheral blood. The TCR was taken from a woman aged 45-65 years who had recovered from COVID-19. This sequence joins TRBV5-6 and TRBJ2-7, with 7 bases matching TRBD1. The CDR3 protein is CASGRQGPSYEQYF. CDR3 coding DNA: TGTGCCAGCGGAAGACAGGGCCCATCCTACGAGCAGTACTTC.